The 9 T cell receptor beta chains given below trace back to one sample, sequenced in a study of cytomegalovirus exposure and HLA in healthy donors. PCR used 60 Vbeta primers and 13 Jbeta primers. Sequencing used immunoSEQ multiplex PCR; TCRdb keeps in-frame clones, though not all of them. The data hold some 95,000 clones, with roughly 76% observed a single time. The sequencing sample was made of PBMCs. The receptor set was obtained from a female donor in good health and CMV-seronegative.

V usage is TRBV27 and J usage is TRBJ2-1; the D gene is possibly TRBD2 (6 bases). Trimming stripped 3 bases from V and 7 bases from J, with 16 bases between. This CDR3 spans 15 amino acids. Germline lookup yields CDR1 MNHEY and CDR2 SMNVEV (reference sequence). DNA for the CDR3: TGTGCCAGCAGTTTCGCTAGCACCCGGGGGAATGAGCAGTTCTTC. Its translation: CASSFASTRGNEQFF.

Remarks on this clone: Compared with germline, one end of the junction differs, possibly owing to a read error. The rearrangement joins TRBV7-6 to TRBJ1-5; 11 nucleotides align to TRBD1. The CDR3 extends over 15 amino acids. CDR1 is SGHVS and CDR2 is FNYEAQ in the germline V gene. This chain's CDR3 is CAGSLGTGGNQPQHF. The CDR3 DNA is TGTGCCGGCAGCTTGGGGACAGGGGGTAATCAGCCCCAGCATTTT.

The chain has TRBV2 and TRBJ1-2; D is possibly TRBD1 (6 bases). The germline gives CDR1 SNHLY, CDR2 FYNNEI. The V end was cut by 6 bases, the J end by 8 bases, with 13 bases between. The CDR3 spans 12 residues. The CDR3: CASRSPGHGYTF. The CDR3 nucleotides are TGTGCCAGCAGGAGTCCGGGACACGGCTACACCTTC. Variable domain in full (rest from reference TRBV2 and TRBJ1-2): EPEVTQTPSHQVTQMGQEVILRCVPISNHLYFYWYRQILGQKVEFLVSFYNNEISEKSEIFDDQFSVERPDGSNFTLKIRSTKLEDSAMYFCASRSPGHGYTFGSGTRLTVV.

Only a few counts were recorded for this clone. The chain has TRBV29-1 and TRBJ2-5; D is possibly TRBD2 (5 bases). The germline CDR1 and CDR2 sequences are SQVTM and ANQGSEA. The CDR3 spans 14 residues. Trimming cost V 0 bases and J 2 bases, with 10 bases left between them. CDR3 in amino acids: CSVEELAPQETQYF. DNA of the CDR3: TGCAGCGTTGAAGAGTTAGCGCCTCAAGAGACCCAGTACTTC.

The V and J genes are TRBV7-8 and TRBJ2-3; D may be TRBD2 (5 bases). V lost 6 bases and J 0 bases, leaving 19 bases between the germline ends. The length of the CDR3 is 17 residues. CDR1 is SGHVS, CDR2 FQNEAQ, per germline. CDR3 sequence (DNA): TGTGCCAGCAGACGGAACCCTACTAGGCTTAGCACAGATACGCAGTATTTT. Amino acid sequence: CASRRNPTRLSTDTQYF.

Concerning this clone: One end of the junction fails to match germline, which may point to a read error. CDR3 bases: TGTGCCAGCAGCTCTACAGGGTTCTACGATGAGCAGTTCTTC. This sequence encodes CASSSTGFYDEQFF. The chain uses TRBV5-4 and TRBJ2-1, with a weak D call TRBD1 (6 bases). The germline V gene has CDR1 SGHNT and CDR2 YYREEE (reference sequence). This CDR3 is built from 14 residues.

The V and J genes are TRBV7-2 and TRBJ2-3; D ambiguous. The CDR3 spans 12 residues. Germline CDR1 SGHTA, CDR2 FQGNSA. V lost 7 bases and J 1 base, leaving 6 bases between the germline ends. Written as DNA, the CDR3 is TGTGCCAGCAACTTCGGCACAGATACGCAGTATTTT. As protein: CASNFGTDTQYF.

The chain couples TRBV27 to TRBJ2-7; possible D gene TRBD1, 6 bases. This CDR3 region has 15 residues. Trimming pared 1 base from V and 2 bases from J, leaving 12 bases between. CDR1 and CDR2 (germline): MNHEY, SMNVEV (reference sequence). CDR3 bases: TGTGCCAGCAGTTTATGGCCAGGGGCCACCTACGAGCAGTACTTC. It codes for CASSLWPGATYEQYF.

The gene calls are TRBV5-4 and TRBJ2-7; perhaps TRBD1 as D (6 bases). V was pared by 1 base and J by 2 bases, with 10 bases between. CDR3 length: 14 residues. Looked up from germline, CDR1 is SGHNT and CDR2 is YYREEE (reference sequence). The CDR3: CASSLKTGTYEQYF. Written as DNA, the CDR3 is TGTGCCAGCAGCTTGAAAACAGGGACCTACGAGCAGTACTTC.